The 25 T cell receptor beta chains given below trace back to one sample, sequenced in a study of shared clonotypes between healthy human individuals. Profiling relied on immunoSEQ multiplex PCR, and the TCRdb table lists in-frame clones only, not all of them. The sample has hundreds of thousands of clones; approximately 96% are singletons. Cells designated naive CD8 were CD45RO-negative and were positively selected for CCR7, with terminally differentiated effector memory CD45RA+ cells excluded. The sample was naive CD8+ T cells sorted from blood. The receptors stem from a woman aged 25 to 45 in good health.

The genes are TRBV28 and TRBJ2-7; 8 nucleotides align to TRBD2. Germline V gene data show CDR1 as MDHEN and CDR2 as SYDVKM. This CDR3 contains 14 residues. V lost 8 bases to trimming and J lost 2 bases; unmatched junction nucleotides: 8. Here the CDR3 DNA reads TGTGCCAGCGGGTCAACTAGCGGCCCCTACGAGCAGTACTTC. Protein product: CASGSTSGPYEQYF.

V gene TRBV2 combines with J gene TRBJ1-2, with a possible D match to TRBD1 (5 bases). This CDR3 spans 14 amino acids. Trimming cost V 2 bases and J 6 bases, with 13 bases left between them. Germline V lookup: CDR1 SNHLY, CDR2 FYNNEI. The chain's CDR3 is CASSETDTWHGYTF. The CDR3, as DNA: TGTGCCAGCAGTGAAACGGACACGTGGCATGGCTACACCTTC.

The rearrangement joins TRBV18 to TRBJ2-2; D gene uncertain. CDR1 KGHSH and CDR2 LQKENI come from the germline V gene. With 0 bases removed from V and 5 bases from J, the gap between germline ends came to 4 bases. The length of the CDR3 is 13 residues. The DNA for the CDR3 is TGTGCCAGCTCACCACCGTTGACCGGGGAGCTGTTTTTT. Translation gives CASSPPLTGELFF. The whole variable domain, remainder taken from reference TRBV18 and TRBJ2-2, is NAGVMQNPRHLVRRRGQEARLRCSPMKGHSHVYWYRQLPEEGLKFMVYLQKENIIDESGMPKERFSAEFPKEGPSILRIQQVVRGDSAAYFCASSPPLTGELFFGEGSRLTVL.

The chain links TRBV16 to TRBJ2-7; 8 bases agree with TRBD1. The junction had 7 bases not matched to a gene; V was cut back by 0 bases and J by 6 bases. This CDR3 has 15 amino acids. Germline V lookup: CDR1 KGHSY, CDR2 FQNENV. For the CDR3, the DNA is TGTGCCAGCAGCCAATCGCATACGACAGGGGCCGAGCAGTACTTC. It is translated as CASSQSHTTGAEQYF.

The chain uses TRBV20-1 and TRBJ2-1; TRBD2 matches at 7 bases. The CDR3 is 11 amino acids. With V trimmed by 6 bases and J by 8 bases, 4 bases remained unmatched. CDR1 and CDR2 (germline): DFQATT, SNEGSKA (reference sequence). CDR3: CSAGLVDEQFF. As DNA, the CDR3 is TGCAGTGCAGGACTAGTAGATGAGCAGTTCTTC.

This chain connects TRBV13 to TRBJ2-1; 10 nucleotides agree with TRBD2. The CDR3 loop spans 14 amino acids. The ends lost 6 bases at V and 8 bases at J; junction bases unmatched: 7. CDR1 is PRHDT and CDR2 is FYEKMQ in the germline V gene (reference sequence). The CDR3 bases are TGTGCCAGCAGTACCAGCGGGGGGGTCCATGAGCAGTTCTTC. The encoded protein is CASSTSGGVHEQFF.

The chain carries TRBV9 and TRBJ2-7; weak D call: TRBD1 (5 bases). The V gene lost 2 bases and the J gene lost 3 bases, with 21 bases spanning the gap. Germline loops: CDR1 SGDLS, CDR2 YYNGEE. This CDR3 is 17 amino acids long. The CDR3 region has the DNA TGTGCCAGCAGCGTTTCCCAGGAGACAGAAAGCCTCTACGAGCAGTACTTC. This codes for CASSVSQETESLYEQYF.

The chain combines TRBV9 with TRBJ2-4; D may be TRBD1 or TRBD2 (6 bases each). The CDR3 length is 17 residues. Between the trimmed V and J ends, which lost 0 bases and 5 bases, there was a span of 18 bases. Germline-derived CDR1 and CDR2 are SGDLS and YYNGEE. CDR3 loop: CASSVEAPEGEENIQYF. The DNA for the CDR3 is TGTGCCAGCAGCGTAGAGGCCCCGGAGGGGGAGGAAAACATTCAGTACTTC.

The CDR3 sequence: CASSLAGDLIEQYF. CDR3 DNA: TGTGCCAGCAGTTTAGCGGGAGACCTGATCGAGCAGTACTTC. The genes are TRBV2 and TRBJ2-7; the match to TRBD2 covers 9 bases. Per germline, CDR1 SNHLY and CDR2 FYNNEI. V was pared by 5 bases and J by 6 bases, with 8 bases of the junction left unmatched. This CDR3 has 14 residues.

The CDR3 bases are TGTGCCACCAGCGGGATAGGGGGGACGCCCTACAATGAGCAGTTCTTC. It specifies CATSGIGGTPYNEQFF. This chain links TRBV15 with TRBJ2-1, with D perhaps being TRBD1 or TRBD2 (6 bases each). The V end was cut by 5 bases, the J end by 2 bases, with 16 bases between. CDR1 is LNHNV, CDR2 YYDKDF, per germline (reference sequence). The CDR3 has 16 residues. The complete variable domain, with remaining parts taken from reference TRBV15 and TRBJ2-1, reads DAMVIQNPRYQVTQFGKPVTLSCSQTLNHNVMYWYQQKSSQAPKLLFHYYDKDFNNEADTPDNFQSRRPNTSFCFLDIRSPGLGDTAMYLCATSGIGGTPYNEQFFGPGTRLTVL.

The CDR3 sequence: CASSSTTGDDEQYF. CDR3 nucleotide sequence: TGTGCCAGCAGCTCTACGACAGGGGACGACGAGCAGTACTTC. J is TRBJ2-7 and V is TRBV11-3; 8 positions match TRBD1. The CDR3 runs 14 residues. The V gene end was trimmed by 4 bases and the J gene end by 5 bases; junction bases not matched to a gene: 7. Germline CDR1 is SGHNT and CDR2 is YENEEA.

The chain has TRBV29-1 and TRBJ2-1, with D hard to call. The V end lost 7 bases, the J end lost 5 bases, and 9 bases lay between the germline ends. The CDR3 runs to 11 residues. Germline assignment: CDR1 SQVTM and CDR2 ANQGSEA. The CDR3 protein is CSGILDNEQFF. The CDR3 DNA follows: TGCAGCGGAATTTTGGACAATGAGCAGTTCTTC.

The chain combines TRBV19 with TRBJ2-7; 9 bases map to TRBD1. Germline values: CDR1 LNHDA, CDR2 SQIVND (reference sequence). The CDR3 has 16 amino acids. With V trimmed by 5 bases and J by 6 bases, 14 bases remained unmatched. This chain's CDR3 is CASSGYGTGKVGEQYF. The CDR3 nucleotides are TGTGCCAGTAGTGGTTACGGGACAGGGAAAGTGGGCGAGCAGTACTTC.

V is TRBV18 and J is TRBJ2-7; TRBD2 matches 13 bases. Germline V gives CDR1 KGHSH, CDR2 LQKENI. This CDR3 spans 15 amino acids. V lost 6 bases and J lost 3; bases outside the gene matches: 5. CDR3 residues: CASSGTSGNFYEQYF. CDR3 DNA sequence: TGTGCCAGCTCTGGGACTAGCGGGAACTTCTACGAGCAGTACTTC.

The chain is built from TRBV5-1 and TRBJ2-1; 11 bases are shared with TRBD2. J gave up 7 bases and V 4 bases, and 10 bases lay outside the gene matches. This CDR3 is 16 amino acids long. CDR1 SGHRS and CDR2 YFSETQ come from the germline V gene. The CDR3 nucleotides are TGCGCCAGCAGCGCCGGGACTAGCGGTTGGGGGAATGAGCAGTTCTTC. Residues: CASSAGTSGWGNEQFF.

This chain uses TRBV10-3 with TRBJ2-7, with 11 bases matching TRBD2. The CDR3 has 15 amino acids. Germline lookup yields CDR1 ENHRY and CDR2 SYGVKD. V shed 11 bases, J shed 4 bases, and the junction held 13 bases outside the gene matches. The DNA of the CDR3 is TGTGCCTTAGCTACTGGGACTAGCGGAAAGTACGAGCAGTACTTC. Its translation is CALATGTSGKYEQYF.

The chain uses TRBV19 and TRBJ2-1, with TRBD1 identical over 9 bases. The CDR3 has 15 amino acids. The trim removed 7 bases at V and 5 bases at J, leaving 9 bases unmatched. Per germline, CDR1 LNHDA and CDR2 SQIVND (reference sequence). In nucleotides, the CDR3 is TGTGCCAGTAAAGGGACAGGGCCGAAGGACAATGAGCAGTTCTTC. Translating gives CASKGTGPKDNEQFF.

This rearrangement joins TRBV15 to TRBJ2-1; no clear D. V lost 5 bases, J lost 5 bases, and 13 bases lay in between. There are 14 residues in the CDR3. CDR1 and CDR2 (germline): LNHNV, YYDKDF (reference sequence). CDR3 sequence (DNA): TGTGCCACCAGCCCCGGGTTCGTGGACAATGAGCAGTTCTTC. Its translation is CATSPGFVDNEQFF. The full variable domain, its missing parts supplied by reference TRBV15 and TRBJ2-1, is DAMVIQNPRYQVTQFGKPVTLSCSQTLNHNVMYWYQQKSSQAPKLLFHYYDKDFNNEADTPDNFQSRRPNTSFCFLDIRSPGLGDTAMYLCATSPGFVDNEQFFGPGTRLTVL.

The CDR3 nucleotides read TGTGCCAGCAGCTTAGTTCCAGGCAGCTATGGCTACACCTTC. Its translation: CASSLVPGSYGYTF. The chain couples TRBV11-2 to TRBJ1-2; no clear D. The CDR3 sequence is 14 residues long. Trimming left V 1 base short and J 4 bases short, with 10 bases between. The germline V gene encodes CDR1 SGHAT and CDR2 FQNNGV.

CDR3: CASNKAGAMGEQYF. The CDR3 DNA sequence: TGTGCCAGTAACAAAGCGGGAGCCATGGGTGAGCAGTACTTC. The rearrangement links TRBV28 to TRBJ2-7; 8 nucleotides line up with TRBD2. The junction had 14 bases not matched to a gene; V was cut back by 9 bases and J by 7 bases. Germline V CDR1 and CDR2: MDHEN, SYDVKM. The CDR3 totals 14 residues.

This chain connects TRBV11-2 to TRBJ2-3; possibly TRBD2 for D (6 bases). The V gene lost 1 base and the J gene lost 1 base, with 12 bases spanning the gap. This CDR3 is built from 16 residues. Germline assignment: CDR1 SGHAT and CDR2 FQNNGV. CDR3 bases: TGTGCCAGCAGCTTAGCCCTGCGGGGCCGCACAGATACGCAGTATTTT. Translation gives CASSLALRGRTDTQYF.

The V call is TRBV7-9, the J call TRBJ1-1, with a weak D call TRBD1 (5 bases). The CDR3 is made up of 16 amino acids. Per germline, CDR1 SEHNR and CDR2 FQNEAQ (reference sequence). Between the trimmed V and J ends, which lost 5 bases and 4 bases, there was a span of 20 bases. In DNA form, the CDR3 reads TGTGCCAGCAGCCCAAAAGCAGGGATTCAGGGCACTGAAGCTTTCTTT. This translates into CASSPKAGIQGTEAFF.

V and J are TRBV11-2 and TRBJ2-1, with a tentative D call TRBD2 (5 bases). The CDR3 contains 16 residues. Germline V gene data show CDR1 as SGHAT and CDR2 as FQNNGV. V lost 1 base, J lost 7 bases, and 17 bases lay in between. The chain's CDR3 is CASSLVFLDPGNEQFF. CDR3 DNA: TGTGCCAGCAGCTTAGTATTCTTGGACCCGGGGAATGAGCAGTTCTTC.

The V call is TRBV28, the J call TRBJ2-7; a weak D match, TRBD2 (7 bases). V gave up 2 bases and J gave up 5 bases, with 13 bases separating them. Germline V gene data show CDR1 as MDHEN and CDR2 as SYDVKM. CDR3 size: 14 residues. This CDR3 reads CASSLRGGGHEQYF. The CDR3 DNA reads TGTGCCAGCAGTTTAAGGGGGGGCGGCCACGAGCAGTACTTC.

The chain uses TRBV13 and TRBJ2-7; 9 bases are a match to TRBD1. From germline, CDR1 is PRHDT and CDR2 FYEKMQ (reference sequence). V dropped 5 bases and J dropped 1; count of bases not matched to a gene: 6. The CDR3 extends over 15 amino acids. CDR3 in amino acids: CASSPAGQGSYEQYF. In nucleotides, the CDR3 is TGTGCCAGCAGCCCAGCGGGACAGGGATCCTACGAGCAGTACTTC.